The 26 T cell receptor beta chains below were found in one sample sequenced in a study of CXCR3-negative and CXCR3-positive naive CD8 T cells. The study's findings and limits: CXCR3-positive naive cells had TRB CDR3s that were more hydrophobic than CXCR3-negative naive cells had.

Carrying UMI labels, the TRB cDNA libraries were prepared through 5' RACE. TCRdb reprocessed the 5' RACE reads and reports one entry per CDR3 protein, with no DNA. The sample table sets out about 150,000 distinct CDR3 sequences. For these receptors, no antigen is known. The sequenced sample consisted of naive CXCR3+ CD8+ T cells from blood. As to subset: CD45RO-CCR7+CD27+CD95- naive CD8+ T cells expressing CXCR3 (TNR3+). Source of these receptors: a human donor in good health. Some clones in this sample may be carry-over from other donors' samples.

CDR3 in amino acids: CASSPRFRSTMDTQYF. The chain carries TRBV14 and TRBJ2-3. This CDR3 contains 16 residues. In germline, CDR1 is SGHDN, CDR2 FVKESK.

V gene TRBV29-1 combines with J gene TRBJ2-2. This CDR3 spans 12 amino acids. The germline V gene has CDR1 SQVTM and CDR2 ANQGSEA. CDR3 in amino acids: CSVDGVTGELFF.

The chain is built from TRBV6-5 and TRBJ2-2; TCRdb designates TRBD1, a call that cannot be tested without DNA. The CDR3 contains 13 residues. Germline loops: CDR1 MNHEY, CDR2 SVGAGI. The CDR3 sequence is CAEGDPNTGELFF.

The chain's CDR3 is CASRQGSNYGYTF. The V gene is TRBV12-3 or TRBV12-4, the J gene TRBJ1-2; the D call from TCRdb, TRBD1, cannot be confirmed without DNA. The CDR3 has 13 amino acids.

This rearrangement joins TRBV20-1 to TRBJ2-5; TCRdb outputs TRBD1, but without DNA this stays unchecked. Per the germline V gene, CDR1 is DFQATT and CDR2 is SNEGSKA (reference sequence). The CDR3 is 16 residues long. The CDR3 here is CSARYLASGGQETQYF.

The chain carries TRBV7-6 and TRBJ2-1; TCRdb's assignment of TRBD2 cannot be checked, as there is no DNA. CDR1 is SGHVS and CDR2 is FNYEAQ in the germline V gene. The CDR3 has 15 amino acids. The CDR3 loop is CASSLAVAGVNEQFF. The complete variable domain, with remaining parts taken from reference TRBV7-6 and TRBJ2-1, reads GAGVSQSPRYKVTKRGQDVALRCDPISGHVSLYWYRQALGQGPEFLTYFNYEAQQDKSGLPNDRFSAERPEGSISTLTIQRTEQRDSAMYRCASSLAVAGVNEQFFGPGTRLTVL.

The J gene is TRBJ1-1, the V gene TRBV29-1; the D call of TRBD1 rests on TCRdb alone, since no DNA is present to check it. The germline CDR1 and CDR2 sequences are SQVTM and ANQGSEA. The CDR3 is 13 amino acids. CDR3 region: CSVHRRGYTEAFF.

The genes are TRBV9 and TRBJ2-5; the D gene TCRdb calls, TRBD1, cannot be checked with no DNA. The CDR3 loop spans 15 amino acids. The V gene's germline CDR1 is SGDLS and CDR2 YYNGEE. The CDR3 spells CASSDTGTQQETQYF.

The chain combines TRBV7-9 with TRBJ2-7; TCRdb names TRBD2, which stays unverified in the absence of DNA. Germline CDR1 SEHNR, CDR2 FQNEAQ (reference sequence). This CDR3 region has 15 residues. CDR3 in amino acids: CASSSSMADPYEQYF.

The chain recombines TRBV5-1 with TRBJ1-1; the D gene TCRdb calls, TRBD1, cannot be checked with no DNA. Germline CDR1 SGHRS, CDR2 YFSETQ. The CDR3 contains 18 residues. CDR3 sequence: CASSARDPLEEMNTEAFF.

V usage is TRBV4-3 and J usage is TRBJ2-7; TCRdb designates TRBD2, a call that cannot be tested without DNA. Germline V CDR1 and CDR2: LGHNA, YSLEER. This CDR3 has 15 residues. The CDR3 protein is CASSLNTGPGSEQYF.

This chain joins TRBV20-1 and TRBJ2-4; TCRdb's D call, TRBD1, is unchecked because there is no DNA. The germline V gene encodes CDR1 DFQATT and CDR2 SNEGSKA (reference sequence). The CDR3 contains 15 residues. CDR3 loop: CSASDRGLEENIQYF.

The chain has TRBV7-3 and TRBJ2-1; TCRdb indicates TRBD2, and absent DNA this call remains unverified. The germline gives CDR1 SGHTA, CDR2 FQGTGA. This CDR3 region has 13 residues. CDR3 sequence: CASSRAGEDEQFF.

This chain connects TRBV18 to TRBJ2-7; TCRdb's D call of TRBD1 is untestable without DNA. CDR1 and CDR2 from the germline V gene are KGHSH and LQKENI. CDR3 size: 13 residues. CDR3 region: CASSEDRAYEQYF.

The rearrangement uses TRBV7-8 and TRBJ2-7; lacking DNA, the TRBD1 call made by TCRdb goes unchecked. In germline, CDR1 is SGHVS, CDR2 FQNEAQ. The CDR3 sequence is 15 residues long. This CDR3 is CASSLVFGASYEQYF.

The rearrangement uses TRBV3-1 and TRBJ2-1. CDR3 length equals 14 residues. Germline assignment: CDR1 LGHDT and CDR2 YNNKEL (reference sequence). This CDR3 reads CASSQVIRFNEQFF.

The V call is TRBV29-1, the J call TRBJ1-2; TCRdb lists TRBD1, though no DNA is available to test this call. Germline values: CDR1 SQVTM, CDR2 ANQGSEA. The CDR3 covers 12 residues. CDR3 sequence: CSVVQGAQGYTF.

The chain is built from TRBV11-2 and TRBJ1-2. Germline-derived CDR1 and CDR2 are SGHAT and FQNNGV. This CDR3 region has 12 residues. CDR3 residues: CASSLSPPPYTF.

The rearrangement joins TRBV7-9 to TRBJ2-2; absent DNA, TCRdb's TRBD1 call cannot be checked. Germline CDR1 is SEHNR and CDR2 is FQNEAQ (reference sequence). This CDR3 region has 14 residues. CDR3 sequence reads: CASSRTGGDGELFF.

This sequence joins TRBV12-3 or TRBV12-4 and TRBJ1-2. There are 14 residues in the CDR3. CDR3 sequence: CASSLWIAEDGYTF.

The CDR3: CASSLGGTNQPQHF. The genes are TRBV7-8 and TRBJ1-5. The CDR3 is made up of 14 amino acids. Germline V CDR1 and CDR2: SGHVS, FQNEAQ.

The rearrangement joins TRBV4-1 to TRBJ1-5; as DNA is missing, the TRBD1 call by TCRdb cannot be tested. CDR1 MGHRA and CDR2 YSYEKL come from the germline V gene. The CDR3 runs 14 residues. The CDR3 loop is CASSPDRGQQPQHF.

This chain links TRBV20-1 with TRBJ2-1; as DNA is missing, the TRBD2 call by TCRdb cannot be tested. The CDR3 is 15 amino acids. Germline V gene lookup returns CDR1 DFQATT and CDR2 SNEGSKA (reference sequence). Here the CDR3 reads CSAREEGFPYNEQFF.

This chain links TRBV20-1 with TRBJ2-3; TCRdb's D gene call, TRBD2, goes unchecked for lack of DNA. CDR3 length: 15 residues. CDR1 DFQATT and CDR2 SNEGSKA come from the germline V gene (reference sequence). The chain's CDR3 is CSARGGLAGRDTQYF.

V gene TRBV27 combines with J gene TRBJ2-3; the TCRdb call, TRBD2, lacks DNA for checking. This CDR3 has 15 amino acids. CDR1 and CDR2 from the germline V gene are MNHEY and SMNVEV (reference sequence). The CDR3 loop reads CASSSLGDDTDTQYF.

This sequence joins TRBV29-1 and TRBJ2-7. The CDR3 runs 12 residues. CDR1 and CDR2 from the germline V gene are SQVTM and ANQGSEA. CDR3 loop: CSVGGTAYEQYF.